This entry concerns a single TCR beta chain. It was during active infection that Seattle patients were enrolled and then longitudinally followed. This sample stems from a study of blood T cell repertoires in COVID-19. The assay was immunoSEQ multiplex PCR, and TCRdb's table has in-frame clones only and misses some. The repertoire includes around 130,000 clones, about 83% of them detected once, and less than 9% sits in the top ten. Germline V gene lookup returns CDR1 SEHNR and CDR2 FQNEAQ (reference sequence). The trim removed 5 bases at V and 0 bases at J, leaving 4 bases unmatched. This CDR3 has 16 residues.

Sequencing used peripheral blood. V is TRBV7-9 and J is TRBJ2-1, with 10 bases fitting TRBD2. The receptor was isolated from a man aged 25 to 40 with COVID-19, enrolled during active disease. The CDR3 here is CASSPLAGVSYNEQFF. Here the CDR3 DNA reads TGTGCCAGCAGCCCTCTAGCGGGGGTCTCCTACAATGAGCAGTTCTTC. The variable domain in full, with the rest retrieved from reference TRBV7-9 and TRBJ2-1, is DTGVSQNPRHKITKRGQNVTFRCDPISEHNRLYWYRQTLGQGPEFLTYFQNEAQLEKSRLLSDRFSAERPKGSFSTLEIQRTEQGDSAMYLCASSPLAGVSYNEQFFGPGTRLTVL.